This T cell receptor (beta chain) was captured by sequencing in a study of T cells in Graves' hyperthyroidism and ophthalmopathy. Graves' hyperthyroidism was deemed stable absent ophthalmopathy progression within 18 months. Uncontrolled infection, other autoimmune disease, pregnancy or lactation led to exclusion. PBMCs were sourced from more than 9 ml fresh peripheral blood. This clonotype occurred a few times. Its antigen is currently unknown. The length of the CDR3 is 12 residues. The ends were cut back, 8 bases at V and 2 bases at J, with 10 bases in the middle. CDR1 and CDR2 (germline): MDHEN, SYDVKM. Study conclusions and caveats: Ophthalmopathy onset followed model prediction by a median roughly six months.

There were TCR beta CDR3 regions amplified from RNA transcripts. The HTBI primer set was used in a first-round RT-PCR of the TCR CDR3. A single record per CDR3 protein comes from TCRdb applying MiXCR to the multiplex PCR reads. The table has roughly 290,000 distinct CDR3 sequences, roughly 13% seen once; the top ten hold 7.9%. The V and J genes are TRBV28 and TRBJ2-7; a weak D match, TRBD1 (7 bases). The receptor was isolated from a woman between 40 and 55 years old with Graves' hyperthyroidism. Sequencing input: blood. CDR3 sequence reads: CASGRGAYEQYF. CDR3 coding DNA: TGTGCCAGCGGCAGGGGGGCCTACGAGCAGTACTTC.